The present entry profiles one T cell receptor beta chain with its context. Repertoires were generated with immunoSEQ multiplex PCR, while TCRdb's copy carries only in-frame clones and drops some. The data contain a few hundred thousand clones, 90% of them singletons. V was clipped by 0 bases and J by 4 bases; unmatched bases: 10. This CDR3 comprises 17 residues. Germline V gene sequence: CDR1 SGHDT, CDR2 YYEEEE. This specimen comes from a study of control samples from healthy donors and cancer patients. The specimen was PBMCs. This chain uses TRBV5-6 with TRBJ1-1; 9 nucleotides match TRBD1. The clonotype comes from a man aged 35 to 55 with head and neck cancer. The CDR3 protein is CASSLVRQGVRSTEAFF. The CDR3 DNA reads TGTGCCAGCAGCTTGGTCAGACAGGGGGTCCGGAGCACTGAAGCTTTCTTT.